A single sample is the source of the 24 T cell receptor beta chains below, sequenced in a study of shared clonotypes between healthy human individuals. The naive CD8 population came from CD45RO-negative cells selected for CCR7, without terminally differentiated effector memory CD45RA+ cells. The table came from immunoSEQ multiplex PCR; TCRdb's copy has only in-frame clones and leaves some out. Among millions of clones listed, approximately 95% were seen once. Material: naive CD8+ T cells sorted from blood. These receptors all come from a man younger than 35 in good health.

V and J are TRBV5-5 and TRBJ2-5; 11 nucleotides match TRBD1. V shed 0 bases, J shed 5 bases, and the junction held 6 bases outside the gene matches. CDR1 and CDR2 from the germline V gene are SGHKS and YYEKEE (reference sequence). This CDR3 comprises 16 residues. In DNA, the CDR3 is TGTGCCAGCAGCTTGGCAGGACAGGGGGCCGGTGAGACCCAGTACTTC. Protein sequence: CASSLAGQGAGETQYF. Variable domain in full (rest from reference TRBV5-5 and TRBJ2-5): DAGVTQSPTHLIKTRGQQVTLRCSPISGHKSVSWYQQVLGQGPQFIFQYYEKEERGRGNFPDRFSARQFPNYSSELNVNALLLGDSALYLCASSLAGQGAGETQYFGPGTRLLVL.

This chain uses TRBV7-2 with TRBJ2-5; 12 positions match TRBD2. Germline V gene lookup returns CDR1 SGHTA and CDR2 FQGNSA. V gave up 2 bases and J gave up 5 bases; unmatched junction bases: 12. The CDR3 has 18 amino acids. As DNA, the CDR3 is TGTGCCAGCAGCTTAAAGCTTCTAGCGGGAGGGGGTCTGGAGACCCAGTACTTC. Amino acids: CASSLKLLAGGGLETQYF. The full variable domain, rest sourced from reference TRBV7-2 and TRBJ2-5, is GAGVSQSPSNKVTEKGKDVELRCDPISGHTALYWYRQSLGQGLEFLIYFQGNSAPDKSGLPSDRFSAERTGGSVSTLTIQRTQQEDSAVYLCASSLKLLAGGGLETQYFGPGTRLLVL.

V is TRBV4-1 and J is TRBJ1-1; D is ambiguous. The CDR3 spans 12 residues. Per the germline V gene, CDR1 is MGHRA and CDR2 is YSYEKL. With 1 base removed from V and 11 bases from J, the gap between germline ends came to 11 bases. CDR3 sequence (DNA): TGCGCCAGCAGCCAAGGTCCAGCCACGGCTTTCTTT. Translation gives CASSQGPATAFF.

This rearrangement joins TRBV18 to TRBJ2-7; D unclear. This CDR3 has 14 residues. Trimming cost V 3 bases and J 3 bases, with 12 bases left between them. Looked up from germline, CDR1 is KGHSH and CDR2 is LQKENI. CDR3 bases: TGTGCCAGCTCACCCCCCCTGAGCATCTACGAGCAGTACTTC. Translating gives CASSPPLSIYEQYF. Combining the CDR3 with reference TRBV18 and TRBJ2-7 gives the whole variable domain NAGVMQNPRHLVRRRGQEARLRCSPMKGHSHVYWYRQLPEEGLKFMVYLQKENIIDESGMPKERFSAEFPKEGPSILRIQQVVRGDSAAYFCASSPPLSIYEQYFGPGTRLTVT.

V and J are TRBV5-4 and TRBJ2-2; possibly TRBD1 or TRBD2 for D (5 bases each). The CDR3 sequence is 17 residues long. Per the germline V gene, CDR1 is SGHNT and CDR2 is YYREEE (reference sequence). V shed 4 bases and J shed 1 base, with 17 bases lying between them. The CDR3 here is CASSPPAGSKNTGELFF. The CDR3 DNA reads TGTGCCAGCAGCCCGCCTGCAGGGAGCAAGAACACCGGGGAGCTGTTTTTT.

This clone came up once. The chain has TRBV15 and TRBJ2-5, with a weak D call TRBD2 (5 bases). The CDR3 spans 16 residues. V was trimmed by 3 bases and J by 3 bases, leaving 17 bases between them. CDR1 LNHNV and CDR2 YYDKDF come from the germline V gene (reference sequence). The CDR3 sequence is CATSRGFGGLEETQYF. Here the CDR3 DNA reads TGTGCCACCAGCAGGGGCTTCGGAGGACTTGAAGAGACCCAGTACTTC.

The chain joins TRBV7-9 to TRBJ2-3; TRBD1 might be the D (6 bases). The CDR3 sequence is 13 residues long. Germline V gene data show CDR1 as SEHNR and CDR2 as FQNEAQ (reference sequence). The ends were cut back, 5 bases at V and 7 bases at J, with 13 bases in the middle. Here the CDR3 reads CASSPQGHNTQYF. The CDR3 coding sequence is TGTGCCAGCAGCCCACAGGGTCACAATACGCAGTATTTT. Combining the CDR3 with reference TRBV7-9 and TRBJ2-3 gives the whole variable domain DTGVSQNPRHKITKRGQNVTFRCDPISEHNRLYWYRQTLGQGPEFLTYFQNEAQLEKSRLLSDRFSAERPKGSFSTLEIQRTEQGDSAMYLCASSPQGHNTQYFGPGTRLTVL.

CDR3 nucleotides: TGCGCCAGCAGCTCGGACTACTATGGCTACACCTTC. Protein: CASSSDYYGYTF. The V call is TRBV5-1, the J call TRBJ1-2, with D hard to call. Germline CDR1 and CDR2: SGHRS and YFSETQ. Trimming took 3 bases from V and 3 from J, leaving 6 bases between them. This CDR3 is built from 12 residues.

The chain employs TRBV11-2 and TRBJ2-1; no firm D call. Per the germline V gene, CDR1 is SGHAT and CDR2 is FQNNGV. The CDR3 extends over 10 amino acids. Trimming cost V 5 bases and J 9 bases, with 5 bases left between them. The CDR3 nucleotides are TGTGCCAGCAGCGGCCTTGAGCAGTTCTTC. Translation gives CASSGLEQFF.

The V gene is TRBV29-1, the J gene TRBJ2-1; 9 nucleotides match TRBD2. The CDR3 runs 13 residues. The germline gives CDR1 SQVTM, CDR2 ANQGSEA. V shed 5 bases and J 6 bases; nucleotides not matched to a gene: 5. CDR3 sequence reads: CSVWTSDANEQFF. CDR3 sequence (DNA): TGCAGCGTTTGGACTAGCGATGCCAATGAGCAGTTCTTC.

J is TRBJ2-1 and V is TRBV5-6; D is unclear. With 4 bases removed from V and 9 bases from J, the gap between germline ends came to 11 bases. CDR1 is SGHDT, CDR2 YYEEEE, per germline. The length of the CDR3 is 12 residues. CDR3 nucleotides: TGTGCCAGCAGCCCGCAAACCAGTGAGCAGTTCTTC. Its protein product is CASSPQTSEQFF.

The rearrangement joins TRBV6-1 to TRBJ1-2; tentatively, D is TRBD1 (6 bases). The germline CDR1 and CDR2 sequences are MNHNS and SASEGT. The V end was cut by 2 bases, the J end by 0 bases, with 13 bases between. The CDR3 loop spans 16 amino acids. The CDR3 reads CASSEKAGAANYGYTF. For the CDR3, the DNA is TGTGCCAGCAGTGAAAAGGCAGGGGCGGCTAACTATGGCTACACCTTC.

Points on this clone: In the same sample, other DNA sequences code for this CDR3. The J gene is TRBJ1-4, the V gene TRBV5-6, with 7 bases that match TRBD1. J lost 5 bases, V lost 0 bases, and 1 base had no gene match. CDR3 length equals 14 residues. Germline V gene lookup returns CDR1 SGHDT and CDR2 YYEEEE. The CDR3 region has the DNA TGTGCCAGCAGCTTGGGACAGGGCAATGAAAAACTGTTTTTT. It codes for CASSLGQGNEKLFF. Full variable domain (remainder filled in from reference TRBV5-6 and TRBJ1-4): DAGVTQSPTHLIKTRGQQVTLRCSPKSGHDTVSWYQQALGQGPQFIFQYYEEEERQRGNFPDRFSGHQFPNYSSELNVNALLLGDSALYLCASSLGQGNEKLFFGSGTQLSVL.

The chain is built from TRBV11-1 and TRBJ2-7; tentative D call: TRBD2 (6 bases). The V end was cut by 4 bases, the J end by 3 bases, with 19 bases between. Germline-derived CDR1 and CDR2 are SGHAT and FQDESV (reference sequence). The CDR3 runs to 16 residues. The DNA for the CDR3 is TGTGCCAGCAGCTCCGGACTAAGCGGGTGGAGCTACGAGCAGTACTTC. Translated, it gives CASSSGLSGWSYEQYF.

In this sample, this clone turned up once. The chain employs TRBV11-2 and TRBJ2-7, with D maybe TRBD1 (5 bases). This CDR3 has 13 amino acids. V was trimmed by 1 base and J by 4 bases, leaving 8 bases between them. CDR1 and CDR2 from the germline V gene are SGHAT and FQNNGV. CDR3 sequence reads: CASSLGTQYEQYF. The DNA of the CDR3 is TGTGCCAGCAGCTTAGGGACACAGTACGAGCAGTACTTC. The full variable domain, with the rest looked up from reference TRBV11-2 and TRBJ2-7, is EAGVAQSPRYKIIEKRQSVAFWCNPISGHATLYWYQQILGQGPKLLIQFQNNGVVDDSQLPKDRFSAERLKGVDSTLKIQPAKLEDSAVYLCASSLGTQYEQYFGPGTRLTVT.

The chain recombines TRBV25-1 with TRBJ2-5; D is perhaps TRBD1 or TRBD2 (6 bases each). Per germline, CDR1 MGHDK and CDR2 SYGVNS. V was trimmed by 4 bases and J by 5 bases, leaving 17 bases between them. The CDR3 length is 15 residues. The DNA of the CDR3 is TGTGCCAGCAGTGCCTCGCCGGGGGCAGGGGAGACCCAGTACTTC. Its protein product is CASSASPGAGETQYF.

This clone appeared a single time. The rearrangement joins TRBV28 to TRBJ1-1; unclear D gene. The CDR3 spans 15 residues. Germline V gene sequence: CDR1 MDHEN, CDR2 SYDVKM. V shed 0 bases and J shed 6 bases, with 14 bases lying between them. The CDR3 DNA follows: TGTGCCAGCAGTTTATGGGGCGCCCTGAAGGCTGAAGCTTTCTTT. This encodes CASSLWGALKAEAFF.

Here the CDR3 DNA reads TGTGCCTGGAGTTTCGGCGGGGGGGCCGAGACCCAGTACTTC. Encoded protein: CAWSFGGGAETQYF. This chain links TRBV30 with TRBJ2-5, with 9 bases aligning to TRBD2. CDR3 length equals 14 residues. Germline trimming cut 2 bases from V and 5 bases from J; bases unmatched to any gene: 6. CDR1 and CDR2 from the germline V gene are GTSNPN and SVGIG (reference sequence).

The genes are TRBV6-1 and TRBJ2-3, with no clear D. V was shortened by 1 base and J by 2 bases, with 10 bases between the two germline ends. The germline gives CDR1 MNHNS, CDR2 SASEGT. CDR3 size: 15 residues. The CDR3 bases are TGTGCCAGCAGTGAAGTGGGCAGCGTCACAGATACGCAGTATTTT. It encodes CASSEVGSVTDTQYF.

The rearrangement links TRBV13 to TRBJ2-7; D may be TRBD1 or TRBD2 (5 bases each). Trimming pared 5 bases from V and 2 bases from J, leaving 16 bases between. Germline CDR1 and CDR2: PRHDT and FYEKMQ (reference sequence). This CDR3 contains 15 residues. The CDR3: CASSASAWGPYEQYF. The CDR3 nucleotides read TGTGCCAGCAGCGCAAGCGCGTGGGGACCCTACGAGCAGTACTTC.

The rearrangement links TRBV7-9 to TRBJ2-1; 8 nucleotides agree with TRBD2. J was trimmed by 5 bases and V by 1 base; bases with no gene match: 7. This CDR3 region has 16 residues. The germline V gene has CDR1 SEHNR and CDR2 FQNEAQ (reference sequence). CDR3 nucleotides: TGTGCCAGCAGCTTAGAAAGGAGCGGGGGAGACAATGAGCAGTTCTTC. Protein product: CASSLERSGGDNEQFF.

The rearrangement links TRBV16 to TRBJ2-1; 9 nucleotides match TRBD2. Germline CDR1 KGHSY, CDR2 FQNENV. There are 13 residues in the CDR3. Losses at the gene ends were 4 bases for V and 5 bases for J; bases not matched to a gene: 0. The CDR3 DNA reads as TGTGCCAGCAGCCGACTAGCGGACAATGAGCAGTTCTTC. It yields the protein CASSRLADNEQFF.

CDR3 DNA: TGTGCCAGCAGCTTAGGAAGGGGAGGATACAATGAGCAGTTCTTC. This sequence encodes CASSLGRGGYNEQFF. V is TRBV7-6 and J is TRBJ2-1, with TRBD2 as a possible D gene (6 bases). V lost 1 base to trimming and J lost 4 bases, with 11 bases between them. The CDR3 is made up of 15 amino acids. CDR1 SGHVS and CDR2 FNYEAQ come from the germline V gene. The whole variable domain, remainder taken from reference TRBV7-6 and TRBJ2-1, is GAGVSQSPRYKVTKRGQDVALRCDPISGHVSLYWYRQALGQGPEFLTYFNYEAQQDKSGLPNDRFSAERPEGSISTLTIQRTEQRDSAMYRCASSLGRGGYNEQFFGPGTRLTVL.

This rearrangement joins TRBV28 to TRBJ1-4; D is unclear. The CDR3 has 15 amino acids. Germline V gene sequence: CDR1 MDHEN, CDR2 SYDVKM. The V gene lost 3 bases and the J gene lost 8 bases, with 16 bases spanning the gap. The chain's CDR3 is CASSFRTAGGEKLFF. CDR3 DNA sequence: TGTGCCAGCAGTTTTAGGACCGCCGGAGGAGAAAAACTGTTTTTT.